The entry below gives a single TCR beta chain sequence along with its context. Antigen: not known. Data came from immunoSEQ multiplex PCR; TCRdb stores just in-frame clones and leaves some out. The sample includes tens of thousands of clones, roughly three quarters of them seen just once. This record belongs to a study of CD4 T cells in relation to SARS-CoV-2 and coronaviruses. Study overall: ViraFEST: approximately eleven-day antigen culture of PBMCs, then TCR beta CDR3 sequencing. Study conclusions and caveats: Crossreactivity was assessed only for spike protein, not other viral proteins.

Germline V CDR1 and CDR2: SGHNT, YYREEE (reference sequence). Trimming took off 7 bases at V and 5 bases at J, with 7 bases between the two ends. This CDR3 is 11 amino acids long. Before the COVID-19 pandemic, during about 2010-2019, CD4+ T cells were taken from unexposed donors. Isolation of CD4+ T cells took place after roughly nine days in culture. As cell numbers allowed, unexposed-donor CD4+ T cells faced SARS-CoV-2 S/N and four cold-coronavirus spikes. Material for sequencing was CD4+ T cells from PBMCs, cultured in vitro. The V gene is TRBV5-4, the J gene TRBJ2-1, with TRBD1 as a possible D gene (6 bases). The sequence was collected from a human donor in good health. CDR3 loop: CASAGDNEQFF. The CDR3 coding sequence is TGTGCCAGCGCAGGGGACAATGAGCAGTTCTTC.